This T cell receptor (beta chain) derives from a study of OX40 agonist ivuxolimab in advanced cancers. Regarding the research as a whole: The costimulatory receptor OX40 (CD134) was targeted by ivuxolimab, a fully human IgG2 agonistic monoclonal antibody. Of the 50 to 55 patients in dose escalation, around 19 had hepatocellular carcinoma, some 15 had melanoma, 9 had renal cell carcinoma and 9 had head and neck cancer. Partial responses occurred in three dose-escalation patients, of whom one had hepatocellular carcinoma and two had cutaneous melanoma. Intravenous ivuxolimab was administered to patients every 2 weeks at six dose levels: 0.01, 0.1, 0.3, 1.5, 3 and 10 mg/kg. Prior anti-PD-1, anti-PD-L1 or anti-CTLA-4 therapy was permitted, and approximately 40% of dose-escalation patients had received checkpoint inhibitors. The monotherapy dose-escalation portion (N of about 50 patients) of the phase I ivuxolimab trial is reported in the paper. The purpose of peripheral TCRbeta sequencing was to test whether ivuxolimab changed TCR sequence diversity and led to clonal T-cell expansion. A male proportion of around 80% and a mean age of roughly 58 years, ranging from 23 to 79, were recorded for the dose-escalation cohort. Study-wide findings and limitations: Partial responders in the 0.1-3.0 mg/kg groups had among the lowest normalized peripheral clonal expansion, especially among CD8+ T cells. Low levels of normalized T-cell clonal expansion were also seen in some patients who did not respond. After ivuxolimab, more expanded clones were found on average in CD8+ T cells than in CD4+ T cells. Clonal expansion of both CD4+ and CD8+ blood T cells was observed from baseline to week 6 at doses 0.1 to 3.0 mg/kg. Which antigens the clonally expanded peripheral T cells were specific for was not determined.

On this clone: Its antigen remains undetermined. No clone much larger than this one lies a single base away; base qualities are absent.

CDR1 and CDR2 are read off the germline V gene (reference sequence) as SEHNR and FQNEAQ. V is cut back by 1 base and J by 6 bases, with 2 bases in the junction unmatched. The CDR3 spans 13 residues, from the cysteine through the phenylalanine. Just the 39-base CDR3 DNA is kept, in frame starting at base 1. Genomic DNA was extracted from sorted cells for sequencing of the TCRbeta CDR3 region. The immunoSEQ Assay was used to sequence the TCRbeta CDR3 regions. TCRdb took over this immuneACCESS table, retaining in-frame rearrangements with V and J assigned. Such tables are incomplete; in checked studies, under half of the missing clones stem from an unresolved V gene, and the remainder is unexplained. Recorded for this sample are over 25,000 clones; 65% to 90% of them occurred a single time. Of the sample, around 50% is held by the ten largest clones. Patients with a history of autoimmune disease or receiving systemic immunosuppression were excluded from the trial. In every dose cohort, peripheral blood was drawn for TCR sequencing at baseline, cycle 4 day 1, and cycle 7 day 1. The samples were taken from a phase I, first-in-human, multicenter, open-label dose-escalation trial of ivuxolimab. Adults with locally advanced or metastatic head and neck squamous cell, hepatocellular, melanoma or renal cell carcinoma were enrolled in the trial. Before TCR sequencing, CD4+ T cells and CD8+ T cells from peripheral blood were sorted into separate populations.

The sequence derives from an adult with an advanced solid tumor such as melanoma, head and neck, liver or kidney cancer. This chain joins TRBV7-9 to TRBJ1-1; TRBD1 aligns with 7 central bases. Sequenced material: CD4+ or CD8+ T cells sorted from blood, taken in a trial of the OX40 agonist ivuxolimab. The sequenced DNA is TGTGCCAGCAGCTTAGTCACAGGGGCTGAAGCTTTCTTT. It codes for CASSLVTGAEAFF.